This record concerns one T cell receptor (beta chain) sequence. What it binds is not known. This entry comes from a study of T cells in Graves' hyperthyroidism and ophthalmopathy. Study-wide points: Classification by a 13 V-J model distinguished ophthalmopathy from stable hyperthyroidism. Blood also carried most thyroid clonotypes expanded above 0.001.

The CDR3 sequence is 17 residues long. Germline assignment: CDR1 WNHNN and CDR2 SYGVQD (reference sequence). V was trimmed by 0 bases and J by 3 bases, leaving 15 bases between them. Amplification of TCR beta CDR3 regions was performed using RNA transcripts as template. A first-round RT-PCR of the TCR CDR3 used the HTBI primer set. MiXCR, run by TCRdb on the multiplex PCR reads, gives a single entry per CDR3 protein. The table lists about 400,000 distinct CDR3 sequences, 15% of them singletons, with approximately 32% in the top ten. Uncontrolled infection, other autoimmune disease, pregnancy or lactation disqualified patients from enrolment. Diagnoses were made from clinical symptoms, serum measures (thyroxine and TRAb), thyroid ultrasound and orbital computed tomography.

The sample consisted of blood. This receptor was taken from a woman aged 25 to 39 with Graves' hyperthyroidism. The V and J genes are TRBV10-1 and TRBJ2-1, with D possibly being TRBD2 (6 bases). The chain's CDR3 is CASSESGVRRGYNEQFF. As DNA, the CDR3 is TGCGCCAGCAGTGAGTCGGGGGTGAGGAGGGGCTACAATGAGCAGTTCTTC.